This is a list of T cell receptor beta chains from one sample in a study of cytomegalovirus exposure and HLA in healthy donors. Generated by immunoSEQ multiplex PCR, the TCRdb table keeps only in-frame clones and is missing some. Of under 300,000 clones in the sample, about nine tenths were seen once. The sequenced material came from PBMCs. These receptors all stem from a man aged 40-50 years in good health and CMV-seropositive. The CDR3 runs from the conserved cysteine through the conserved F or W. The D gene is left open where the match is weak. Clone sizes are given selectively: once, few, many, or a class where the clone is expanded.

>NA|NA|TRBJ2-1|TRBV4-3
TGCGCCAGCAGCCGGGGACATCGCACCTCCTACAATGAGCAGTTCTTC
CASSRGHRTSYNEQFF
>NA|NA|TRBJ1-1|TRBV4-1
TGCGCCAGCAGCTCCCGGGGAATCCTTAAATTGAACACTGAAGCTTTCTTT
CASSSRGILKLNTEAFF
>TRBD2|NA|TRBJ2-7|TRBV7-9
TGTGCCAGCAGCTTAGGGCGGGAGCGTTACGAGCAGTACTTC
CASSLGRERYEQYF
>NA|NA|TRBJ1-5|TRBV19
TGTGCCAGTAGTGTCCAGGGATTTAGCAATCAGCCCCAGCATTTT
CASSVQGFSNQPQHF
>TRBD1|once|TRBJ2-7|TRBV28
TGTGCCACCGTAACTAGAAGGACAGGGGGCGCCTACGAGCAGTACTTC
CATVTRRTGGAYEQYF
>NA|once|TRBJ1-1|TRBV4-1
TGCGCCAGCAGCCAAGGTCGGGGGGGCAGGAACACTGAAGCTTTCTTT
CASSQGRGGRNTEAFF
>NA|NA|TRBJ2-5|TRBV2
TGTGCCAGCAGTGGGCAGGAAGAGACCCAGTACTTC
CASSGQEETQYF
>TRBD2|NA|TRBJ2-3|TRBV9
TGTGCCAGCAGCGTAGAGACTAGCGGAAGCACAGATACGCAGTATTTT
CASSVETSGSTDTQYF
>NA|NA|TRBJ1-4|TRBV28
TGTGCCAGCAGTTCCCAAGGGACATTGGAAGAAAAACTGTTTTTT
CASSSQGTLEEKLFF
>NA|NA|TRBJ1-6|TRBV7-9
TGTGCCAGCAGCTTATCCGGGACAAAGAATTCACCCCTCCACTTT
CASSLSGTKNSPLHF
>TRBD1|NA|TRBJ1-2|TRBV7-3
TGTGCCAGCAGCTCGGGGGACAGGGGACCCTCTGGCTACACCTTC
CASSSGDRGPSGYTF
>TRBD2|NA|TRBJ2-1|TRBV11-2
TGTGCCAGCAGGTCTAGCGGGAGGGACTATGAGCAGTTCTTC
CASRSSGRDYEQFF
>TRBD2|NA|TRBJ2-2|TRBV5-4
TGTGCCAGCAGCGACGGGACTAGCGGGAGAGGTTTCACCGGGGAGCTGTTTTTT
CASSDGTSGRGFTGELFF
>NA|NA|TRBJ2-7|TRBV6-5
TGTGCCAGCAGGCACGGGGGGAGGGGGTACGACGAGCAGTACTTC
CASRHGGRGYDEQYF
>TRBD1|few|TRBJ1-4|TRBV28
TGTGCCAGCAGTCCTCCGGGACAGGGGAAAACTAATGAAAAACTGTTTTTT
CASSPPGQGKTNEKLFF
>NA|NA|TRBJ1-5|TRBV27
TGTGCCAGCAGTCCTGGCAATCAGCCCCAGCATTTT
CASSPGNQPQHF
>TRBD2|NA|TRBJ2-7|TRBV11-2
TGTGCCAGCAGCCAAGGGGTTAGCGGGAGAACGCAGTACTTC
CASSQGVSGRTQYF
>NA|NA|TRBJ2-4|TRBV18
TGTGCCAGCTCGCCGGGACAAACGGGGGGAAACATTCAGTACTTC
CASSPGQTGGNIQYF
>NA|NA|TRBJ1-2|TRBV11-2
TGTGCCAGCAGCTTAGAGGCAGGAACCAACTATGGCTACACCTTC
CASSLEAGTNYGYTF
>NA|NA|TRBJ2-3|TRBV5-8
TGTGCCAGCAGCCCGGACACTACAGATACGCAGTATTTT
CASSPDTTDTQYF
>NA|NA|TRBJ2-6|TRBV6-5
TGTGCCAGCAAGAGGACAGGGGCCAACGTCCTGACTTTC
CASKRTGANVLTF
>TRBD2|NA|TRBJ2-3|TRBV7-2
TGTGCCAGCAGCTTCGTAGGGAGGCGGGAGCTCACAGATACGCAGTATTTT
CASSFVGRRELTDTQYF
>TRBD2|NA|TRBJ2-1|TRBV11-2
TGTGCCAGCAGCTTTACTAGCGGGAGCTACAATGAGCAGTTCTTC
CASSFTSGSYNEQFF
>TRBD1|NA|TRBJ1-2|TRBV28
TGTGCCAGCAGTACCCCCGGGACAGGGAAGTATGGCTACACCTTC
CASSTPGTGKYGYTF